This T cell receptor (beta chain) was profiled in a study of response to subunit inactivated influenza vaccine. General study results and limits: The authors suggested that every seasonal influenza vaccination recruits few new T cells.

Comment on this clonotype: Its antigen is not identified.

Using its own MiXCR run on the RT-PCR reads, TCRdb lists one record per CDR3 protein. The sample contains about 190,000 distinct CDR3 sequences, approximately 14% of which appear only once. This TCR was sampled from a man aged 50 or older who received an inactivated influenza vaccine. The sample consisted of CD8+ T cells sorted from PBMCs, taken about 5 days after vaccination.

The CDR3 loop reads CASSPAGGVQETQYF. In nucleotides, the CDR3 is TGTGCCAGCAGTCCGGCGGGAGGTGTCCAAGAGACCCAGTACTTC. The chain carries TRBV27 and TRBJ2-5, with 8 nucleotides matching TRBD2. This CDR3 comprises 15 residues. The germline V gene encodes CDR1 MNHEY and CDR2 SMNVEV (reference sequence). Trimming at V came to 5 bases and at J to 1 base, leaving 6 bases not matched to a gene.